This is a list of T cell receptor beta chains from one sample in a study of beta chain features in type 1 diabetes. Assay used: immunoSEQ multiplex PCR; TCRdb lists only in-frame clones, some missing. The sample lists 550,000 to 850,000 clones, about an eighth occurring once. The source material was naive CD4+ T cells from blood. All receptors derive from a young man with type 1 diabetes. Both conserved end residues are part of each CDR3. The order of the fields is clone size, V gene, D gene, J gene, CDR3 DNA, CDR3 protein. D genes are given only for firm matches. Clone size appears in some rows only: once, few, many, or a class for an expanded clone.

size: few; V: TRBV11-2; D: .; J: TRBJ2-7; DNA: TGTGCCAGCACCAACCGGGAATGGTCCGAGCAGTACTTC; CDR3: CASTNREWSEQYF
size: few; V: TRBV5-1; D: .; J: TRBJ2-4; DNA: TGCGCCAGCAGCTTGGCCGGGGCAAGAAACATTCAGTACTTC; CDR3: CASSLAGARNIQYF
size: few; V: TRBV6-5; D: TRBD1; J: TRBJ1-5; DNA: TGTGCCAGCAAGGGACAGCCCAATCAGCCCCAGCATTTT; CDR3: CASKGQPNQPQHF
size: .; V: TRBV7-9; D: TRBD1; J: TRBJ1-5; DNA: TGTGCCAGCAGCTTTACGGACAGGAATCAGCCCCAGCATTTT; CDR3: CASSFTDRNQPQHF
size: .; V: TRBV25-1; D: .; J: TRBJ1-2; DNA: TGTGCCAGCAGTGCCGACAGCGCTTCGTATGGCTACACCTTC; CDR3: CASSADSASYGYTF
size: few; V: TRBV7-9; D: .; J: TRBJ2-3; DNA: TGTGCCAGCAGCTTAGGGCTCGGTTCAGGGGAGCCCACAGATACGCAGTATTTT; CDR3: CASSLGLGSGEPTDTQYF
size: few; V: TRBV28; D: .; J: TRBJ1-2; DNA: TGTGCCAGCAGCCAAGGTCCTTTATCGTACCGCTACACCTTC; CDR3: CASSQGPLSYRYTF
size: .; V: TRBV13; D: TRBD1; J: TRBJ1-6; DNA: TGTGCCAGCAGCTTATCCCCCGGACAGGGTCTCAATTCACCCCTCCACTTT; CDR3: CASSLSPGQGLNSPLHF
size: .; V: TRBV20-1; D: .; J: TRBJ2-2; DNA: TGCAGTGCCCGGACAGCCGGGGAGCTGTTTTTT; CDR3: CSARTAGELFF
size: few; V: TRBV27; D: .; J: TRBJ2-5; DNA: TGTGCCAGCAGTTTATACCCTGCTCAAGAGACCCAGTACTTC; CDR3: CASSLYPAQETQYF
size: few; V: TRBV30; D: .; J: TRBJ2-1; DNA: TGTGCCTGGAGTGCCCCGTACTTAGGAACTAGCTCCTACAATGAGCAGTTCTTC; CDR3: CAWSAPYLGTSSYNEQFF
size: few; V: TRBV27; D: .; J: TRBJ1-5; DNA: TGTGCCAGCAGGGGTACCGGGACCTTGCAGCCCCAGCATTTT; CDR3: CASRGTGTLQPQHF
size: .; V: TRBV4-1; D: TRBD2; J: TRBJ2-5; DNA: TGCGCCAGCAGCCAAGATCCCCGAGCGGGGAACCAAGAGACCCAGTACTTC; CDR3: CASSQDPRAGNQETQYF
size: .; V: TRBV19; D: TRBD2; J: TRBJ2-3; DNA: TGTGCCAGTAGTCCCGGGGAGGGGAGAGGGACAGATACGCAGTATTTT; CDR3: CASSPGEGRGTDTQYF
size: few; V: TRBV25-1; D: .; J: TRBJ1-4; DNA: TGTGCCAGCACCGATCCTTCCACAACTAATGAAAAACTGTTTTTT; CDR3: CASTDPSTTNEKLFF
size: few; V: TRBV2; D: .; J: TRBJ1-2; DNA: TGTGCCAGCAGTGAACTGGGGCAGCCCTATGGCTACACCTTC; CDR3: CASSELGQPYGYTF
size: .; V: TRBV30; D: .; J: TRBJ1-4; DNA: TGTGCCTGGAGTCCCCCGACAGAGGAACTGTTTTTT; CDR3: CAWSPPTEELFF
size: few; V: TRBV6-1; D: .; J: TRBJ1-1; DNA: TGTGCCAGCAGTGAATGGCCGAACACTGAAGCTTTCTTT; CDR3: CASSEWPNTEAFF
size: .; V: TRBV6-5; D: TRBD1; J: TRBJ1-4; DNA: TGTGCCAGCAGTAACGACAGGGGGCTTGAAAAACTGTTTTTT; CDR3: CASSNDRGLEKLFF
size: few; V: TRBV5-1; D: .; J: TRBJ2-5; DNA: TGCGCCAGCAGCTCAACAGGGCAAGAGACCCAGTACTTC; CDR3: CASSSTGQETQYF
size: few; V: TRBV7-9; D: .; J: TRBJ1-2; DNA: TGTGCCATCGAGTATGGGACATTTAGATTCTTGGGTGGCTACACCTTC; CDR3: CAIEYGTFRFLGGYTF
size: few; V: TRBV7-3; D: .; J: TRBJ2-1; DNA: TGTGCCAGCAGCTTAAGTCCAGGGAGGCATGAGCAGTTCTTC; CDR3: CASSLSPGRHEQFF
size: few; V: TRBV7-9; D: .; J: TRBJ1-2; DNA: TGTGCCAGCAGCTTAGATATGCTTGGCTACACCTTC; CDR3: CASSLDMLGYTF
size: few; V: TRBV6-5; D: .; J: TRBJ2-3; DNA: TGTGCCAGCAGTTATGCGGGGAGAAGCACAGATACGCAGTATTTT; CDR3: CASSYAGRSTDTQYF
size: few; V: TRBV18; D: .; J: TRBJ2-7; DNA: TGTGCCAGCTCACCTTCAGCTACCGCGGAATACGAGCAGTACTTC; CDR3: CASSPSATAEYEQYF
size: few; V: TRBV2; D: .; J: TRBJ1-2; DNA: TGTGCCAGCAGTTTCGACCAAGCTAACTATGGCTACACCTTC; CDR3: CASSFDQANYGYTF
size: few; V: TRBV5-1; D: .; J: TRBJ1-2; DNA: TGCGCCAGCAGCTTGGGGGGACAAGACTATGGCTACACCTTC; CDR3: CASSLGGQDYGYTF
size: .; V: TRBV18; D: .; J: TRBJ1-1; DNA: TGTGCCAGCTCACCAGCCGGGGTGAACACTGAAGCTTTCTTT; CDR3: CASSPAGVNTEAFF
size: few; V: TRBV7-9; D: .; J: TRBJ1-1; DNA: TGTGCCAGCAGCGTCGGACAGCCTTACACTGAAGCTTTCTTT; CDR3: CASSVGQPYTEAFF
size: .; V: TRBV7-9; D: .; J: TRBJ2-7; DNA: TGTGCCAGCAGCCGCGACTCCTCCTACGAGCAGTACTTC; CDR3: CASSRDSSYEQYF
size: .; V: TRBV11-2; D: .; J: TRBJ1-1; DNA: TGTGCCAGCAGCTTAGCTGGGTGGCCGAACACTGAAGCTTTCTTT; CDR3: CASSLAGWPNTEAFF
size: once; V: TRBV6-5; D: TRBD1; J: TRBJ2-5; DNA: TGTGCCAGCAGCCCTGCCAGGGGGGAGACCCAGTACTTC; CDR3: CASSPARGETQYF
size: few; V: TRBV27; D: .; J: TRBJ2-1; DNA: TGTGCCAGCAGTTTAAGGAGGGTCAATGAGCAGTTCTTC; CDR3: CASSLRRVNEQFF
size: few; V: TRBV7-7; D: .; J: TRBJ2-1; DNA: TGTGCTAGCAGCCCCTGGGGGAACCACAATGAGCAGTTCTTC; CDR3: CASSPWGNHNEQFF
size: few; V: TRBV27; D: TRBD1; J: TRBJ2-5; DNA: TGTGCCAGCAGCCGGGACAGGGCAGAGACCCAGTACTTC; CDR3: CASSRDRAETQYF
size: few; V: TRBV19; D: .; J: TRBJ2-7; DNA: TGTGCCACCAGACCGGGACAACTAACCTCCGAGCAGTACTTC; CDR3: CATRPGQLTSEQYF
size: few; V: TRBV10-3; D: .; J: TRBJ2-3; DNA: TGTGCCATCAGTGACCGGGCAGATACGCAGTATTTT; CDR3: CAISDRADTQYF
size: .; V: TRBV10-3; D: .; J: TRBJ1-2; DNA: TGTGCCATCAGTGAGGGTCCACCGGTTCCGTATGGCTACACCTTC; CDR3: CAISEGPPVPYGYTF
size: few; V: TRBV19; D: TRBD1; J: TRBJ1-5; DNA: TGTGCCAGTAGTATGACAGGGGGAGACAATCAGCCCCAGCATTTT; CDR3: CASSMTGGDNQPQHF
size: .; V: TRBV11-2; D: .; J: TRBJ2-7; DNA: TGTGCCAGCAGCTCAAACAGGGGACTCTACGAGCAGTACTTC; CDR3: CASSSNRGLYEQYF